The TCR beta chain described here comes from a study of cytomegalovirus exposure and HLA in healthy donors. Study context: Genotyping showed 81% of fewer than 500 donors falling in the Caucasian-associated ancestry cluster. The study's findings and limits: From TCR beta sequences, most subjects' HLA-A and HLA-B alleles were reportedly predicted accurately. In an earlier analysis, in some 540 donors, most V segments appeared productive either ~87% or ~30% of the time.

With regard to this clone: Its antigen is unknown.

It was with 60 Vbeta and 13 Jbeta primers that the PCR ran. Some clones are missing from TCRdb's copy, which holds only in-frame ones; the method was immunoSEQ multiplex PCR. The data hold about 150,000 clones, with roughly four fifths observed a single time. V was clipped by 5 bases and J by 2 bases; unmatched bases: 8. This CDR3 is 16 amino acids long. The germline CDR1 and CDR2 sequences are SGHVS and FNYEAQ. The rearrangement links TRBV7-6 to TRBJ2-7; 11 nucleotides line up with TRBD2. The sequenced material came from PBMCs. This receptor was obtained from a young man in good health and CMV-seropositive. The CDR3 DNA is TGTGCCAGCAGCCAATCAGGGACTAGCGGAACCTACGAGCAGTACTTC. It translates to CASSQSGTSGTYEQYF.